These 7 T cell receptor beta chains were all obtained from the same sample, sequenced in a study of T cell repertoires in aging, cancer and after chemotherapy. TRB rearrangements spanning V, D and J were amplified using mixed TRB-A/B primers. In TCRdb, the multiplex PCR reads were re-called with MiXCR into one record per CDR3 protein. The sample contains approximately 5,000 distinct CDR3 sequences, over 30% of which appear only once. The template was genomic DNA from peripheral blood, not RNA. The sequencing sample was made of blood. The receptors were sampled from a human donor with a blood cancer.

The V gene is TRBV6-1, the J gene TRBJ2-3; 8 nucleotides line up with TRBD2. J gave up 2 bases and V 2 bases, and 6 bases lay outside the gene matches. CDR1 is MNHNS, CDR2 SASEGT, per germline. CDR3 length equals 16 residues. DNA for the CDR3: TGTGCCAGCAGTGAACCAGCGGGGGACTCCACAGATACGCAGTATTTT. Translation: CASSEPAGDSTDTQYF.

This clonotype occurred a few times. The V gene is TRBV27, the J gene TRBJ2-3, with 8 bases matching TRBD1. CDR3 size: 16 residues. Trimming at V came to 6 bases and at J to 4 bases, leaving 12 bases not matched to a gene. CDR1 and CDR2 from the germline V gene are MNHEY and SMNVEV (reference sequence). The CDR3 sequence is CASSEGTGRLADTQYF. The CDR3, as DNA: TGTGCCAGCAGCGAGGGGACAGGAAGATTGGCAGATACGCAGTATTTT.

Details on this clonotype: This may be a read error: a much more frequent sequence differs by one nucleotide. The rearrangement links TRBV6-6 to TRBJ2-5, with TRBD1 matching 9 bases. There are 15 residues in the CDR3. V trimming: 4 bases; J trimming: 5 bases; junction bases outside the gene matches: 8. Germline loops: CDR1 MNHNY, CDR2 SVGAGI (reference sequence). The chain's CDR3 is CASSLGQGFSETQYF. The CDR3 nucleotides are TGTGCCAGCAGTTTGGGACAGGGATTTTCGGAGACCCAGTACTTC.

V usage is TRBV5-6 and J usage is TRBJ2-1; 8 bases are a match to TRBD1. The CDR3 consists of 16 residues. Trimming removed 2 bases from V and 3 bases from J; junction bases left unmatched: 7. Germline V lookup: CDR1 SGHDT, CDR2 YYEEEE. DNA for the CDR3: TGTGCCAGCAGCTTATGGACAGGGCAATACTACAATGAGCAGTTCTTC. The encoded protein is CASSLWTGQYYNEQFF. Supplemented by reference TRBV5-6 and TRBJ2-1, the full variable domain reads DAGVTQSPTHLIKTRGQQVTLRCSPKSGHDTVSWYQQALGQGPQFIFQYYEEEERQRGNFPDRFSGHQFPNYSSELNVNALLLGDSALYLCASSLWTGQYYNEQFFGPGTRLTVL.

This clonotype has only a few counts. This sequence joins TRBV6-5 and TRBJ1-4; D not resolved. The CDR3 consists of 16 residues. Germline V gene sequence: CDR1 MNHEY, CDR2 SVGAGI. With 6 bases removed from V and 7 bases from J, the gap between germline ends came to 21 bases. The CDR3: CASSRGSRPESEKLFF. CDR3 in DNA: TGTGCCAGCAGCCGGGGTTCTCGCCCGGAGAGTGAAAAACTGTTTTTT.

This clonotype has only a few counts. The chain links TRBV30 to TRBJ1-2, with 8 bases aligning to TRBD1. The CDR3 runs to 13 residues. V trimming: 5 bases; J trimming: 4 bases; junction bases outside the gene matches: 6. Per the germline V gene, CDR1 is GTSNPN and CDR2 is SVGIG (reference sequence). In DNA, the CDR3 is TGTGCCTGGGCCGCCCAGGGGGCCTATGGCTACACCTTC. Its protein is CAWAAQGAYGYTF.

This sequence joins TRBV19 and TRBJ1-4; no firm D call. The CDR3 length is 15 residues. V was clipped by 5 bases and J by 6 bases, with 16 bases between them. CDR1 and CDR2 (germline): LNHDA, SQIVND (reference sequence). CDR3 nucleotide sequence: TGTGCCAGTAGTTCCCTGACGAGGAGGGATGAAAAACTGTTTTTT. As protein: CASSSLTRRDEKLFF.